The next 2 T cell receptor beta chains were all read from a single sample in a study of breast tumors, draining lymph nodes, adjacent tissues. The lymph nodes were axillary draining lymph nodes from breast cancer patients. TCRdb recomputed calls from the multiplex PCR reads with MiXCR, one row per CDR3 protein. The profile shows 85,000 to 120,000 distinct CDR3 sequences, roughly 33% of them singletons. The specimen sequenced was axillary lymph node tissue. The receptors were gathered from a female donor with breast cancer. Some clones in this sample may be carry-over from other donors' samples.

The CDR3, as DNA: TGTGCCAGCAGCCGGGACAGCGCAGATACGCAGTATTTT. Protein sequence: CASSRDSADTQYF. The chain combines TRBV7-9 with TRBJ2-3; TRBD1 matches at 7 bases. This CDR3 comprises 13 residues. CDR1 is SEHNR and CDR2 is FQNEAQ in the germline V gene (reference sequence). Germline trimming cut 5 bases from V and 4 bases from J; bases unmatched to any gene: 3.

This clonotype was found many times. The genes are TRBV7-2 and TRBJ2-3; D not resolved. V was trimmed by 5 bases and J by 1 base, leaving 19 bases between them. The CDR3 loop spans 17 amino acids. Germline V gene lookup returns CDR1 SGHTA and CDR2 FQGNSA. The CDR3 region has the DNA TGTGCCAGCAGCGATAGCTTTACAGTCTTCGGCACAGATACGCAGTATTTT. The encoded protein is CASSDSFTVFGTDTQYF.